A single sample gave rise to the 3 T cell receptor beta chains below, sequenced in a study of blood T cells in healthy people across ages. Combining a sample-barcoded 5' primer with a J-beta primer mix, a second PCR ran for roughly 6 to 12 cycles. TCRdb re-analysed the 5' RACE reads in MiXCR, keeping a single row per CDR3 protein. In the table there are 1.5 million to 2 million distinct CDR3 sequences, under 30% of which are singletons. The specimen sequenced was blood. The receptors were sampled from a woman under 40 in good health.

As concerns this clonotype: Here the CDR3 omits its conserved ending phenylalanine or tryptophan, so a read error is the likely source. The rearrangement uses TRBV5-1 and TRBJ2-3; D call uncertain. The CDR3 has 12 residues. Trimming removed 2 bases at V and 3 bases at J, with 4 bases between. Germline V gene data show CDR1 as SGHRS and CDR2 as YFSETQ. CDR3 in DNA: TGCGCCAGCAGCTTTAATACAGATACGCAGTATTTG. Translated: CASSFNTDTQYL.

This clonotype was recorded a few times. The chain joins TRBV5-1 to TRBJ1-5; unclear D gene. Germline V gene sequence: CDR1 SGHRS, CDR2 YFSETQ. The CDR3 contains 19 residues. V lost 5 bases, J lost 0 bases, and 24 bases lay in between. The CDR3 spells CASRRVQNPTPYSNQPQHF. The CDR3 DNA sequence: TGCGCCAGCAGAAGGGTACAGAACCCCACTCCCTATAGCAATCAGCCCCAGCATTTT.

In the case of this clonotype: This may come from a read error, since a much larger clone is one base off. V gene TRBV7-2 combines with J gene TRBJ2-5; D ambiguous. This CDR3 has 14 residues. CDR1 and CDR2 (germline): SGHTA, FQGNSA. The CDR3 region is CASSLTRIQETQHF. The CDR3 DNA is TGTGCCAGCAGCCTTACCAGGATCCAAGAGACCCAGCACTTC.